A single T cell receptor beta chain is shown here with its context. The data originate from a study of graft-versus-host responses after intestinal transplantation. About the research overall: Anti-thymocyte globulin was used for induction in all recipients, who then took tacrolimus and steroids for approximately 3 years. Study-wide points: Allografts of patients with graft-donor T cell macrochimerism showed high graft-versus-host to host-versus-graft clone ratios.

The CDR3 loop spans 16 amino acids. With 4 bases clipped from V and 3 bases from J, the junction kept 12 bases outside the gene matches. CDR1 is SGHTS and CDR2 is YDEGEE in the germline V gene. Generated by immunoSEQ multiplex PCR, the TCRdb table keeps only in-frame clones and is missing some. The sample includes more than 15,000 clones, under 45% of them seen just once. Labeling with CFSE marked 200,000 responder cells, which were plated with 200,000 irradiated, violet-dye-labeled stimulator cells. Upon completion of the reaction, proliferating CFSE-low responders, both CD3+CD4+ and CD3+CD8+, were sorted.

This clonotype was sampled from a human patient who received an intestinal transplant. This specimen consisted of alloreactive CD8+ T cells from a mixed lymphocyte reaction culture, obtained before intestinal transplant. Noted subset: CFSE-low proliferating T cells sorted from approximately six-day pre-transplant mixed lymphocyte reaction (GvH or HvG direction). V and J are TRBV5-8 and TRBJ1-2, with TRBD1 matching 7 bases. The CDR3 loop is CASSHLDRYRDYGYTF. The CDR3 region has the DNA TGTGCCAGCAGCCACCTGGACAGGTATCGGGACTATGGCTACACCTTC.